A single sample is the source of the 25 T cell receptor beta chains below, sequenced in a study of breast tumors, draining lymph nodes, adjacent tissues. Axillary draining lymph nodes of breast cancer patients supplied the node samples. TCRdb independently ran MiXCR on the multiplex PCR reads; one entry per CDR3 protein. The sample has 200,000 to 250,000 distinct CDR3 sequences, less than 35% seen once. Sequencing was done on a sample of axillary lymph node tissue. Source of these receptors: a female donor with breast cancer. Some clones in this sample may be carry-over from other donors' samples.

This clonotype was seen repeatedly, ten times or more. Sequence at one end of the junction differs from germline and may be a read error. The chain combines TRBV9 with TRBJ2-7; the D gene could be TRBD1 or TRBD2 (5 bases each). This CDR3 spans 15 amino acids. Germline-derived CDR1 and CDR2 are SGDLS and YYNGEE. CDR3 residues: CASSLSPGTSDEQYF. CDR3 in DNA: TGTGCCAGCAGCTTATCTCCAGGGACCTCCGACGAGCAGTACTTC.

With regard to this clonotype: A much larger clone lies a single base off, so this may be a read error. V and J are TRBV7-9 and TRBJ2-5; TRBD2 agrees at 16 bases. CDR1 is SEHNR, CDR2 FQNEAQ, per germline (reference sequence). The CDR3 contains 17 residues. This CDR3 reads CASSYGTSGRAREPQYF. The CDR3 DNA sequence: TGTGCCAGCAGCTACGGGACTAGCGGGAGGGCCCGAGAGCCCCAGTACTTC.

In this sample, this clonotype turned up many times. This chain uses TRBV12-3 or TRBV12-4 with TRBJ2-3; D is unclear. Trimming removed 5 bases at V and 0 bases at J, with 12 bases between. CDR3 length: 15 residues. CDR3 nucleotides: TGTGCCAGCAGTGATACGACGGCTAGCACAGATACGCAGTATTTT. It yields the protein CASSDTTASTDTQYF.

This clonotype was detected ten times or more. This sequence joins TRBV6-5 and TRBJ2-3, with D possibly TRBD2 on 6 matching bases. The CDR3 is made up of 13 amino acids. The V end lost 5 bases, the J end lost 2 bases, and 8 bases lay between the germline ends. Per the germline V gene, CDR1 is MNHEY and CDR2 is SVGAGI. The CDR3 coding sequence is TGTGCCAGCAGTCGGGAGCCCACAGATACGCAGTATTTT. Amino acids: CASSREPTDTQYF.

Regarding this clonotype: A much larger clone is a single base away; this may be a read error. This chain uses TRBV9 with TRBJ1-2; D perhaps matches TRBD1 (6 bases). In germline, CDR1 is SGDLS, CDR2 YYNGEE. CDR3 length: 15 residues. The CDR3 nucleotides are TGTGCCAGCAGCGGGGGGGCCGCGACCTACTATGGCTCCACCTTC. Translation: CASSGGAATYYGSTF.

About this clonotype itself: This may come from a read error, since a much larger clone is one base off. This sequence joins TRBV9 and TRBJ2-3; D gene ambiguous. The CDR3 loop spans 14 amino acids. CDR1 is SGDLS and CDR2 is YYNGEE in the germline V gene. CDR3 in amino acids: CASSVEALPDTQSF. CDR3 bases: TGTGCCAGCAGCGTAGAGGCATTGCCAGATACGCAGTCTTTT.

Turning to this clonotype: A much more abundant neighbour one base away suggests this may be a read error. J is TRBJ2-7 and V is TRBV9; possible D gene TRBD2, 6 bases. Germline CDR1 and CDR2: SGDLS and YYNGEE. The CDR3 consists of 14 residues. The CDR3 DNA is TGTGCCAGCAGCGTCCCTCGGGAGAGTAACGAGCAGTCCTTC. Amino acids: CASSVPRESNEQSF.

In this sample, this clonotype turned up a few times. A read error may account for a junction end that differs from germline. This chain links TRBV6-1 with TRBJ1-2; D gene ambiguous. The CDR3 loop spans 13 amino acids. Germline CDR1 and CDR2: MNHNS and SASEGT. CDR3 nucleotides: TGTGCCAGCAGTCAAGCGGCAGACTATGGCTACACCTTC. Protein product: CASSQAADYGYTF.

The table lists this clonotype with many counts. This chain joins TRBV6-6 and TRBJ2-1; perhaps TRBD2 as D (6 bases). V lost 2 bases, J lost 6 bases, and 20 bases lay in between. Per germline, CDR1 MNHNY and CDR2 SVGAGI (reference sequence). This CDR3 spans 17 amino acids. The CDR3 here is CASSYGWRDRTFNEQFF. The CDR3 nucleotides are TGTGCCAGCAGTTACGGGTGGCGGGACCGAACTTTCAATGAGCAGTTCTTC.

This clonotype came up a few times. The V call is TRBV3-1, the J call TRBJ2-5; weak D call: TRBD2 (5 bases). Germline lookup yields CDR1 LGHDT and CDR2 YNNKEL (reference sequence). This CDR3 has 12 residues. V dropped 5 bases and J dropped 5 bases, with 9 bases sitting between them. As DNA, the CDR3 is TGTGCCAGCAGCGCCAGAGGGGAGACCCAGTACTTC. It encodes CASSARGETQYF.

The chain is built from TRBV27 and TRBJ2-1; D is possibly TRBD2 (6 bases). This CDR3 comprises 14 residues. Germline lookup yields CDR1 MNHEY and CDR2 SMNVEV (reference sequence). Trimming pared 2 bases from V and 6 bases from J, leaving 11 bases between. The CDR3, as DNA: TGTGCCAGCAGTTTAGCGGGGACCTCCAATGAGCAGTTCTTC. This gives the protein CASSLAGTSNEQFF.

This clonotype was detected a few times. The chain couples TRBV28 to TRBJ2-7, with 10 bases lining up with TRBD1. The ends lost 7 bases at V and 2 bases at J; junction bases unmatched: 5. The CDR3 extends over 14 amino acids. The germline CDR1 and CDR2 sequences are MDHEN and SYDVKM. CDR3 DNA: TGTGCCAGCATTGGGGGACAGGGGCCCTACGAGCAGTACTTC. Translation: CASIGGQGPYEQYF.

This clonotype came up many times. The genes are TRBV6-2 or TRBV6-3 and TRBJ1-6; D is unresolved. V was shortened by 2 bases and J by 1 base, with 9 bases between the two germline ends. The CDR3 is 16 amino acids. CDR1 and CDR2 from the germline V gene are MNHEY and SVGEGT. DNA of the CDR3: TGTGCCAGCAGTTACGGCAGCACGTCCTATAATTCACCCCTCCACTTT. Translating gives CASSYGSTSYNSPLHF.

This clonotype appeared once. This rearrangement joins TRBV6-2 or TRBV6-3 to TRBJ2-2; TRBD2 is a possible D gene (7 bases). The V end was cut by 7 bases, the J end by 0 bases, with 12 bases between. CDR1 is MNHEY, CDR2 SVGEGT, per germline. The CDR3 covers 15 residues. The CDR3 spells CASNRGAANTGELFF. DNA of the CDR3: TGTGCCAGCAACCGGGGGGCTGCGAACACCGGGGAGCTGTTTTTT.

Comment on this clonotype: A much larger clone differs by one base, so this may be a read error. V usage is TRBV6-1 and J usage is TRBJ1-5; D unresolved. Trimming left V 5 bases short and J 2 bases short, with 13 bases between. This CDR3 region has 15 residues. Germline values: CDR1 MNHNS, CDR2 SASEGT. This CDR3 reads CASSPIWEGNQPQHF. In DNA form, the CDR3 reads TGTGCCAGCAGTCCCATCTGGGAAGGCAATCAGCCCCAGCATTTT.

This clonotype appeared a few times. This may stem from a read error, because a much larger clone lies one nucleotide away. This CDR3 is CASSLSRDLYYEQYF. The CDR3 DNA follows: TGTGCCAGCAGCTTAAGCAGGGACCTTTACTACGAGCAGTACTTC. This rearrangement joins TRBV13 to TRBJ2-7; D tentatively reads TRBD1 or TRBD2 (5 bases each). This CDR3 is built from 15 residues. CDR1 PRHDT and CDR2 FYEKMQ come from the germline V gene (reference sequence). V was shortened by 2 bases and J by 3 bases, with 14 bases between the two germline ends.

This clonotype was picked up many times. The J gene is TRBJ2-3, the V gene TRBV19, with TRBD2 matching over 7 bases. The CDR3 is made up of 15 amino acids. Trimming cost V 3 bases and J 0 bases; bases outside gene matches: 3. Germline lookup yields CDR1 LNHDA and CDR2 SQIVND (reference sequence). DNA for the CDR3: TGTGCCAGTAGTATTCGCGGGAGTAGCACAGATACGCAGTATTTT. Translated: CASSIRGSSTDTQYF.

In the case of this clonotype: A clone one base away is much larger, so this may be a read error. This rearrangement joins TRBV7-9 to TRBJ2-5; 9 bases are a match to TRBD2. Unmatched junction bases numbered 12, after V lost 5 bases and J lost 5 bases. Per germline, CDR1 SEHNR and CDR2 FQNEAQ (reference sequence). This CDR3 is built from 16 residues. The CDR3 sequence is CASSPRGLAGLETQYF. The CDR3 region has the DNA TGTGCCAGCAGCCCCAGGGGCCTAGCGGGACTGGAGACCCAGTACTTC.

This clonotype has ten or more counts. A clone one base away is much larger, so this may be a read error. The rearrangement links TRBV7-2 to TRBJ1-2, with TRBD1 identical over 7 bases. This CDR3 contains 16 residues. The germline V gene has CDR1 SGHTA and CDR2 FQGNSA. DNA for the CDR3: TGTGCCAGCAGCTTATCCCCCGGGACAGCTAACTATGGCCACACCTTC. Translating it yields CASSLSPGTANYGHTF.

V gene TRBV7-2 combines with J gene TRBJ1-6; TRBD1 might be the D (5 bases). V was clipped by 1 base and J by 9 bases, with 13 bases between them. From germline, CDR1 is SGHTA and CDR2 FQGNSA. There are 15 residues in the CDR3. CDR3 residues: CASSLVPRVGSPLHF. In DNA form, the CDR3 reads TGTGCCAGCAGCTTAGTCCCCAGGGTGGGTTCACCCCTCCACTTT.

V gene TRBV6-5 combines with J gene TRBJ2-1; 10 positions match TRBD2. The CDR3 is made up of 14 amino acids. V lost 4 bases to trimming and J lost 8 bases; unmatched junction nucleotides: 5. Germline V lookup: CDR1 MNHEY, CDR2 SVGAGI. CDR3 in amino acids: CASSSRLAGYEQFF. CDR3 coding DNA: TGTGCCAGCAGTTCTCGACTAGCGGGCTATGAGCAGTTCTTC.

J is TRBJ2-5 and V is TRBV24-1; 8 bases line up with TRBD1. The CDR3 has 16 amino acids. Germline values: CDR1 KGHDR, CDR2 SFDVKD. V shed 2 bases and J 1 base; nucleotides not matched to a gene: 5. CDR3 in amino acids: CATSDSGTGFQETQYF. CDR3 coding DNA: TGTGCCACCAGTGATTCCGGGACAGGTTTCCAAGAGACCCAGTACTTC.

The chain couples TRBV7-8 to TRBJ2-1; TRBD1 aligns across 7 bases. The germline V gene encodes CDR1 SGHVS and CDR2 FQNEAQ. J gave up 0 bases and V 2 bases, and 10 bases lay outside the gene matches. CDR3 length: 18 residues. CDR3 region: CASSLYSPTGSSYNEQFF. CDR3 nucleotide sequence: TGTGCCAGCAGCTTATACAGCCCGACAGGGAGCTCCTACAATGAGCAGTTCTTC.

The chain links TRBV7-9 to TRBJ1-5; no clear D gene. The CDR3 sequence is 12 residues long. Trimming took 6 bases from V and 5 from J, leaving 8 bases between them. CDR1 and CDR2 from the germline V gene are SEHNR and FQNEAQ (reference sequence). The CDR3 reads CASSYSHQPQHF. CDR3 coding DNA: TGTGCCAGCAGTTACAGCCATCAGCCCCAGCATTTT.

The chain uses TRBV5-1 and TRBJ1-1; D unresolved. The CDR3 totals 13 residues. Germline V lookup: CDR1 SGHRS, CDR2 YFSETQ. V was shortened by 0 bases and J by 6 bases, with 9 bases between the two germline ends. CDR3 loop: CASSLELSPEAFF. The CDR3 nucleotides read TGCGCCAGCAGCTTGGAGCTTAGCCCTGAAGCTTTCTTT.